The present entry profiles one TCR beta chain with its context. V was pared by 9 bases and J by 1 base, with 9 bases between. The length of the CDR3 is 12 residues. Germline CDR1 and CDR2: WNHNN and SYGVQD (reference sequence). The data were taken from a study of blood T cell repertoires in COVID-19. Clones were read by immunoSEQ multiplex PCR, and TCRdb kept only the in-frame ones, dropping some. The table lists around 75,000 clones, 88% of them singletons. Sample: peripheral blood. The V gene is TRBV10-1, the J gene TRBJ1-1; the D is unclear. This clonotype was sampled from a human donor in a cohort sampled during active COVID-19. The chain's CDR3 is CASSRSNTEAFF. The CDR3 DNA is TGCGCCAGTTCTAGGTCGAACACTGAAGCTTTCTTT.